These T cell receptor beta chains were read from a single sample in a study of cytomegalovirus exposure and HLA in healthy donors. TCRdb's table, derived via immunoSEQ multiplex PCR, lists solely in-frame clones and lacks some. The sample includes about 190,000 clones, around 75% seen only once; the top ten take approximately 3%. The material sequenced was PBMCs. These TCRs come from a woman younger than 45 in good health and CMV-seropositive. Each CDR3 is given with its conserved first and last residue. Fields, in order: clone size, D gene, J gene, V gene, CDR3 protein, CDR3 DNA. The D gene is left open where the match is weak. The size field is filled for only some rows; it gives once, few, many or a size class.

NA	NA	TRBJ2-3	TRBV5-1	CASSYDRTTDTQYF	TGCGCCAGCAGTTATGACAGGACTACAGATACGCAGTATTTT
NA	TRBD1	TRBJ1-5	TRBV28	CASSFSDRGWTQPQHF	TGTGCCAGCAGTTTCTCCGACAGGGGATGGACTCAGCCCCAGCATTTT
NA	NA	TRBJ2-1	TRBV6-5	CASSYPMGSSYNEQFF	TGTGCCAGCAGTTACCCGATGGGGAGCTCCTACAATGAGCAGTTCTTC
few	NA	TRBJ2-1	TRBV7-9	CASSLATWSSYNEQFF	TGTGCCAGCAGCTTAGCTACTTGGAGCTCCTACAATGAGCAGTTCTTC
NA	TRBD2	TRBJ2-1	TRBV4-1	CASSHPGTKGIKYNEQFF	TGCGCCAGCAGCCATCCCGGGACTAAGGGAATAAAATACAATGAGCAGTTCTTC
NA	NA	TRBJ1-5	TRBV18	CASSPRAVNQPQHF	TGTGCCAGCTCACCACGGGCAGTCAATCAGCCCCAGCATTTT
once	TRBD2	TRBJ2-7	TRBV4-1	CASSQDWASGGNYEQYF	TGCGCCAGCAGCCAAGATTGGGCTAGCGGGGGGAACTACGAGCAGTACTTC
NA	TRBD2	TRBJ2-1	TRBV28	CASSSGRTSYNEQFF	TGTGCCAGCAGTAGCGGGAGGACATCCTACAATGAGCAGTTCTTC
few	NA	TRBJ2-1	TRBV27	CASSPRDSISYNEQFF	TGTGCCAGCAGTCCACGAGACAGTATCTCCTACAATGAGCAGTTCTTC
NA	NA	TRBJ1-5	TRBV4-1	CASSASPASNQPQHF	TGCGCCAGCAGCGCGTCACCCGCTAGCAATCAGCCCCAGCATTTT
NA	NA	TRBJ1-1	TRBV28	CASSRSLGTEAFF	TGTGCCAGCAGCAGATCCCTAGGCACTGAAGCTTTCTTT
few	TRBD2	TRBJ2-1	TRBV5-1	CASSLGGLAGNEQFF	TGCGCCAGCAGCTTGGGGGGACTAGCTGGCAATGAGCAGTTCTTC
NA	NA	TRBJ1-6	TRBV6-6	CASSYTDSPLHF	TGTGCCAGCAGTTACACAGACAGCCCCCTCCACTTT
NA	NA	TRBJ1-5	TRBV29-1	CSVVKGADQPQHF	TGCAGCGTTGTAAAAGGGGCGGATCAGCCCCAGCATTTT
NA	NA	TRBJ2-1	TRBV7-9	CASSLGSSPYSYNEQFF	TGTGCCAGCAGCTTAGGATCCTCACCCTACTCCTACAATGAGCAGTTCTTC
NA	TRBD1	TRBJ1-5	TRBV28	CASSPTGMGGQPQHF	TGTGCCAGCAGCCCGACAGGGATGGGAGGTCAGCCCCAGCATTTT
NA	TRBD2	TRBJ2-3	TRBV12-5	CASGLVRGGVAGGGRATDTQYF	TGTGCTAGTGGTTTGGTACGCGGCGGGGTAGCGGGAGGGGGGCGGGCTACAGATACGCAGTATTTT
NA	TRBD1	TRBJ2-3	TRBV7-9	CASSLRGQSTDTQYF	TGTGCCAGCAGCTTACGGGGACAGAGCACAGATACGCAGTATTTT
NA	TRBD1	TRBJ1-5	TRBV28	CASRLPGGGDQPQHF	TGTGCCAGCAGGCTCCCAGGGGGCGGGGATCAGCCCCAGCATTTT
NA	TRBD2	TRBJ2-1	TRBV29-1	CSVTGAVAGGRGQFF	TGCAGCGTTACAGGGGCGGTAGCGGGAGGGCGTGGGCAGTTCTTC